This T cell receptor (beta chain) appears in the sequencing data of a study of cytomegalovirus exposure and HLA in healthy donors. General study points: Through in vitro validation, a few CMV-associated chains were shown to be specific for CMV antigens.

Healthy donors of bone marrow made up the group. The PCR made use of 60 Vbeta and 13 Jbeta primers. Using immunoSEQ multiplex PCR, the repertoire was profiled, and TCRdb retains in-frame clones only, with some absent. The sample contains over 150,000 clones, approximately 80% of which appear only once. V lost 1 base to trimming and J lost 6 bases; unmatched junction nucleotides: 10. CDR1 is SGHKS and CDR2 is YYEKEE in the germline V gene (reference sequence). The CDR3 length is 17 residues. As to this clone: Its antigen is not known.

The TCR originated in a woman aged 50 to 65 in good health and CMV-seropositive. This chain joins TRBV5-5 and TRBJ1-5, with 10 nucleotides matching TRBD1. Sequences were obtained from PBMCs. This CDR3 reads CASSLISGQGSGQPQHF. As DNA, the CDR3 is TGTGCCAGCAGCTTGATTTCGGGACAGGGGTCCGGTCAGCCCCAGCATTTT.